Included here is one T cell receptor (beta chain) sequence, with context. Its target is not known. This specimen comes from a study of T-cell memory formation after mild COVID-19. After 5'RACE with constant-segment primers, TCR alpha and TCR beta cDNA libraries carrying sample barcodes and UMIs were obtained. MiXCR, applied by TCRdb to the 5' RACE reads, yields one record per CDR3 protein. The sample yields 250,000 to 300,000 distinct CDR3 sequences, 15% to 20% seen once. Study-wide findings and caveats: Pre-infection memory held some responding clones, suggesting pre-existing cross-reactive T cells responded. Most CD4+ clones that shrank were in CM and EM, while CD8+ ones turned up in EMRA. From day 15 to 85, contracting clones were balanced between CD4 and CD8, whereas later expanders leaned toward CD4+.

The CDR3 is made up of 13 amino acids. The V end was cut by 4 bases, the J end by 2 bases, with 8 bases between. The germline gives CDR1 SQVTM, CDR2 ANQGSEA. Material: PBMCs or a T cell subset sorted from them (not recorded which). This sequence joins TRBV29-1 and TRBJ2-2; D call uncertain. The source of this sequence is a man younger than 35 who had mild COVID-19 (a few samples of this study predate the infection). Cell type and time point are not known. The CDR3 loop reads CSVAHENTGELFF. CDR3 coding DNA: TGCAGCGTTGCCCATGAAAACACCGGGGAGCTGTTTTTT.